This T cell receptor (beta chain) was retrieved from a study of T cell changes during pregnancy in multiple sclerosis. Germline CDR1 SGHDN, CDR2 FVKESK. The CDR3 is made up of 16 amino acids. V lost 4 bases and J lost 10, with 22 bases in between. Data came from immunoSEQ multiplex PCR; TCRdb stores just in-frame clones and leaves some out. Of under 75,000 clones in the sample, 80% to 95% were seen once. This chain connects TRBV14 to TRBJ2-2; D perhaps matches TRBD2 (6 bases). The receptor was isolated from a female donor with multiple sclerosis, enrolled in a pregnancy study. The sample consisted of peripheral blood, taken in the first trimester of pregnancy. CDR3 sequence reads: CASSRAGNEGHKELFF. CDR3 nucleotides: TGTGCCAGCAGCCGGGCGGGAAATGAGGGCCACAAGGAGCTGTTTTTT. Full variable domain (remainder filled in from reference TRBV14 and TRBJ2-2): EAGVTQFPSHSVIEKGQTVTLRCDPISGHDNLYWYRRVMGKEIKFLLHFVKESKQDESGMPNNRFLAERTGGTYSTLKVQPAELEDSGVYFCASSRAGNEGHKELFFGEGSRLTVL.